Following are 32 T cell receptor beta chains from one sample sequenced in a study of cytomegalovirus exposure and HLA in healthy donors. PCR employed 60 Vbeta and 13 Jbeta primers. Generated by immunoSEQ multiplex PCR, the TCRdb table keeps only in-frame clones and is missing some. The data show more than 80,000 clones, 63% seen once. The specimen sequenced was PBMCs. The receptor set was obtained from a woman in her forties in good health and CMV-seropositive.

The table lists this clone with a count of one. This chain joins TRBV19 and TRBJ2-4; maybe TRBD1 (6 bases). With 2 bases removed from V and 0 bases from J, the gap between germline ends came to 11 bases. Germline V CDR1 and CDR2: LNHDA, SQIVND (reference sequence). CDR3 length equals 16 residues. The CDR3 DNA follows: TGTGCCAGTAGTATAAACCTAGGGGGAGCCAAAAACATTCAGTACTTC. Translated: CASSINLGGAKNIQYF.

The chain carries TRBV7-9 and TRBJ1-1; D possibly corresponds to TRBD1 (5 bases). V lost 5 bases and J lost 4, with 11 bases in between. Germline assignment: CDR1 SEHNR and CDR2 FQNEAQ (reference sequence). This CDR3 spans 13 amino acids. The CDR3 protein is CASSERTPTEAFF. CDR3 bases: TGTGCCAGCAGCGAAAGGACACCCACTGAAGCTTTCTTT.

CDR3 amino acids: CASSTSYNQPQHF. In DNA form, the CDR3 reads TGTGCCAGCAGTACCAGTTACAATCAGCCCCAGCATTTT. The chain is built from TRBV28 and TRBJ1-5; D gene ambiguous. V lost 5 bases and J lost 3, with 8 bases in between. Germline V gives CDR1 MDHEN, CDR2 SYDVKM. The length of the CDR3 is 13 residues. Filled out from reference TRBV28 and TRBJ1-5, the complete variable domain reads DVKVTQSSRYLVKRTGEKVFLECVQDMDHENMFWYRQDPGLGLRLIYFSYDVKMKEKGDIPEGYSVSREKKERFSLILESASTNQTSMYLCASSTSYNQPQHFGDGTRLSIL.

CDR3 loop: CASSYSTEEWQPQHF. The CDR3 bases are TGTGCCAGCAGTTACTCGACAGAGGAGTGGCAGCCCCAGCATTTT. This sequence joins TRBV6-5 and TRBJ1-5; possible D gene TRBD1, 5 bases. Germline V gives CDR1 MNHEY, CDR2 SVGAGI. V lost 0 bases to trimming and J lost 7 bases, with 13 bases between them. This CDR3 spans 15 amino acids.

This chain links TRBV7-7 with TRBJ1-5, with D uncertain. The CDR3 is 13 residues long. The V gene lost 1 base and the J gene lost 6 bases, with 7 bases spanning the gap. Per the germline V gene, CDR1 is SSHAT and CDR2 is FNYEAQ (reference sequence). CDR3 sequence (DNA): TGTGCCAGCAGCTTAGGCCCCAGTCAGCCCCAGCATTTT. Amino acid sequence: CASSLGPSQPQHF.

A few counts support this clone. The chain employs TRBV7-8 and TRBJ1-4, with D uncertain. Germline CDR1 is SGHVS and CDR2 is FQNEAQ. V lost 0 bases, J lost 8 bases, and 13 bases lay in between. This CDR3 is 15 amino acids long. This CDR3 is CASSLAHGLSEKLFF. CDR3 nucleotides: TGTGCCAGCAGCTTAGCGCACGGTTTAAGCGAAAAACTGTTTTTT.

V usage is TRBV7-2 and J usage is TRBJ1-1; 7 bases line up with TRBD1. The germline gives CDR1 SGHTA, CDR2 FQGNSA. The CDR3 totals 15 residues. Losses at the gene ends were 1 base for V and 5 bases for J; bases not matched to a gene: 7. The CDR3 region has the DNA TGTGCCAGCAGCTTAGGGGCAGGGGGTGAGACTGAAGCTTTCTTT. Encoded protein: CASSLGAGGETEAFF.

The chain joins TRBV19 to TRBJ2-7; D unresolved. Germline loops: CDR1 LNHDA, CDR2 SQIVND (reference sequence). CDR3 length equals 14 residues. The V gene lost 3 bases and the J gene lost 5 bases, with 14 bases spanning the gap. This CDR3 is CASSIRDNPHEQYF. CDR3 nucleotides: TGTGCCAGTAGTATTCGCGACAACCCCCACGAGCAGTACTTC. The full variable domain, completed using reference TRBV19 and TRBJ2-7, is DGGITQSPKYLFRKEGQNVTLSCEQNLNHDAMYWYRQDPGQGLRLIYYSQIVNDFQKGDIAEGYSVSREKKESFPLTVTSAQKNPTAFYLCASSIRDNPHEQYFGPGTRLTVT.

The chain is built from TRBV19 and TRBJ1-1, with no clear D. Trimming left V 9 bases short and J 6 bases short, with 17 bases between. The germline V gene encodes CDR1 LNHDA and CDR2 SQIVND (reference sequence). The CDR3 is 13 amino acids. The CDR3 coding sequence is TGTGCCAGAACGGGGTCCAGGAGCGCTGAAGCTTTCTTT. It encodes CARTGSRSAEAFF.

The chain is built from TRBV28 and TRBJ2-2, with 16 bases identical to TRBD2. The junction had 6 bases not matched to a gene; V was cut back by 2 bases and J by 3 bases. Germline lookup yields CDR1 MDHEN and CDR2 SYDVKM. The CDR3 is 19 residues long. CDR3 loop: CASSLRGLAGGQYTGELFF. DNA of the CDR3: TGTGCCAGCAGTTTAAGGGGACTAGCGGGAGGGCAGTACACCGGGGAGCTGTTTTTT.

The chain recombines TRBV19 with TRBJ1-2, with D maybe TRBD1 (5 bases). Germline V gene sequence: CDR1 LNHDA, CDR2 SQIVND (reference sequence). The CDR3 has 13 residues. The V end was cut by 3 bases, the J end by 4 bases, with 9 bases between. For the CDR3, the DNA is TGTGCCAGTAGTATCCAGGGCGCCTATGGCTACACCTTC. It specifies CASSIQGAYGYTF.

The V and J genes are TRBV7-2 and TRBJ2-1; 8 bases align to TRBD2. Germline V lookup: CDR1 SGHTA, CDR2 FQGNSA. V gave up 1 base and J gave up 1 base; unmatched junction bases: 3. This CDR3 region has 16 residues. Here the CDR3 DNA reads TGTGCCAGCAGCTTAGGAGCTAGCGGGTCCTACAATGAGCAGTTCTTC. As protein: CASSLGASGSYNEQFF.

The DNA for the CDR3 is TGTGCCAGCAGCGGACAGGGCTACGAGCAGTACTTC. This translates into CASSGQGYEQYF. The rearrangement joins TRBV6-5 to TRBJ2-7, with 8 bases lining up with TRBD1. This CDR3 is built from 12 residues. Germline values: CDR1 MNHEY, CDR2 SVGAGI. V gave up 6 bases and J gave up 3 bases; unmatched junction bases: 1.

The chain joins TRBV28 to TRBJ2-1; 7 positions agree with TRBD2. Germline V lookup: CDR1 MDHEN, CDR2 SYDVKM. The CDR3 is 16 residues long. Trimming removed 3 bases from V and 7 bases from J; junction bases left unmatched: 12. The CDR3 nucleotides are TGTGCCAGCAGTTTCTGGACTAGTCGATTGGAAAATGAGCAGTTCTTC. Protein product: CASSFWTSRLENEQFF.

This clone has a single count. V and J are TRBV4-3 and TRBJ2-1, with D perhaps matching TRBD2 (6 bases). Trimming left V 3 bases short and J 0 bases short, with 9 bases between. This CDR3 contains 15 residues. Germline CDR1 and CDR2: LGHNA and YSLEER. CDR3 sequence reads: CASSHETSSYNEQFF. In DNA form, the CDR3 reads TGCGCCAGCAGCCACGAGACTAGCTCCTACAATGAGCAGTTCTTC.

This clone was counted once. This sequence joins TRBV30 and TRBJ1-2; 7 nucleotides match TRBD1. The CDR3 is 13 residues long. Germline V gene sequence: CDR1 GTSNPN, CDR2 SVGIG (reference sequence). V dropped 7 bases and J dropped 1; count of bases not matched to a gene: 6. In nucleotides, the CDR3 is TGTGCCTTTCAGGGGGGTTTTAACTATGGCTACACCTTC. Its protein product is CAFQGGFNYGYTF.

The gene calls are TRBV30 and TRBJ2-2; 14 positions match TRBD2. V lost 4 bases, J lost 6 bases, and 4 bases stayed unmatched. CDR3 length equals 15 residues. Looked up from germline, CDR1 is GTSNPN and CDR2 is SVGIG (reference sequence). The CDR3 loop is CAWNPGLAGAGELFF. As DNA, the CDR3 is TGTGCCTGGAATCCGGGACTAGCGGGAGCCGGGGAGCTGTTTTTT.

The chain recombines TRBV5-1 with TRBJ2-2; 10 bases agree with TRBD2. This CDR3 has 14 residues. Germline loops: CDR1 SGHRS, CDR2 YFSETQ. V dropped 6 bases and J dropped 8; count of bases not matched to a gene: 7. The CDR3 reads CASTSLAGEGELFF. The CDR3 DNA sequence: TGCGCCAGCACATCCCTAGCGGGAGAGGGGGAGCTGTTTTTT.

This clone appeared a few times. The gene calls are TRBV27 and TRBJ2-3; TRBD1 is a possible D gene (5 bases). Germline CDR1 reads MNHEY; CDR2 reads SMNVEV (reference sequence). V was cut by 3 bases and J by 1 base, with 11 bases left in between. This CDR3 comprises 15 residues. For the CDR3, the DNA is TGTGCCAGCAGTTTTAAAGGGGCCCGCACAGATACGCAGTATTTT. Translating it yields CASSFKGARTDTQYF.

A remark on this clone: Mismatch with germline at one junction end may stem from a read error. This chain links TRBV28 with TRBJ2-7; 7 bases fit TRBD1. The germline CDR1 and CDR2 sequences are MDHEN and SYDVKM. The CDR3 is 13 residues long. DNA of the CDR3: TGTGCCAGCAGTACAGGGGCCCCTGGAAGAGGGCACTTC. This translates into CASSTGAPGRGHF.

Only one count was recorded for this clone. This sequence joins TRBV6-4 and TRBJ2-2, with a weak D call TRBD1 (5 bases). The CDR3 runs 14 residues. V was pared by 5 bases and J by 4 bases, with 11 bases between. From germline, CDR1 is MRHNA and CDR2 SNTAGT. The CDR3 nucleotides are TGTGCCAGCAGTTCTACAGGCAGCACCGGGGAGCTGTTTTTT. Translated: CASSSTGSTGELFF.

V and J are TRBV21-1 and TRBJ2-7; the D segment call TRBD2 is taken from the table without a DNA check. TRBV21-1 is designated a pseudogene. This CDR3 is 20 amino acids long. As DNA, the CDR3 is TGTGCCAGCAGCAAAGATTCTCAACCCCTGGGACTAGCGGGGTCCTACGAGCAGTACTTC. Translated: CASSKDSQPLGLAGSYEQYF.

The J gene is TRBJ2-1, the V gene TRBV11-3; perhaps TRBD2 as D (6 bases). The germline gives CDR1 SGHNT, CDR2 YENEEA. The length of the CDR3 is 14 residues. Trimming removed 5 bases at V and 6 bases at J, with 14 bases between. The CDR3 nucleotides are TGTGCCAGCAGCGGACGGGACTTATTCAATGAGCAGTTCTTC. It codes for CASSGRDLFNEQFF.

The V call is TRBV4-1, the J call TRBJ2-5; 10 nucleotides line up with TRBD2. The J call could be wrong; TRBJ2-7 is a better fit for the DNA end. This CDR3 contains 16 residues. CDR1 MGHRA and CDR2 YSYEKL come from the germline V gene. This chain's CDR3 is CASSQDTGLARYEQYF. The CDR3 coding sequence is TGCGCCAGCAGCCAAGATACGGGACTAGCGCGCTACGAGCAGTACTTC.

There are a few counts of this clone. This rearrangement joins TRBV6-1 to TRBJ2-1; TRBD2 might be the D (5 bases). The CDR3 has 13 residues. The V gene's germline CDR1 is MNHNS and CDR2 SASEGT. The V gene lost 7 bases and the J gene lost 4 bases, with 11 bases spanning the gap. In DNA, the CDR3 is TGTGCCAGCAACCTAGCCGGTTACAATGAGCAGTTCTTC. Translating gives CASNLAGYNEQFF.

This clone appeared a few times. This chain joins TRBV10-1 and TRBJ2-2; 11 nucleotides align to TRBD2. The V and J ends lost 0 bases and 10 bases, in that order; junction bases with no gene match: 4. This CDR3 contains 15 residues. In germline, CDR1 is WNHNN, CDR2 SYGVQD (reference sequence). The CDR3, as DNA: TGCGCCAGCAGTGAGTCGCCTAGCGGGAGGTCGGAGCTGTTTTTT. This translates into CASSESPSGRSELFF.

V is TRBV7-3 and J is TRBJ2-1, with 12 bases aligning to TRBD2. V lost 4 bases and J lost 7; bases outside the gene matches: 5. The CDR3 loop spans 15 amino acids. Germline assignment: CDR1 SGHTA and CDR2 FQGTGA. The CDR3 here is CASSYGLAGLNEQFF. DNA of the CDR3: TGTGCCAGCAGCTATGGACTAGCGGGACTTAATGAGCAGTTCTTC.

The chain uses TRBV28 and TRBJ2-7, with 11 bases lining up with TRBD2. Trimming at V came to 5 bases and at J to 3 bases, leaving 15 bases not matched to a gene. CDR3 length: 18 amino acids. The germline CDR1 and CDR2 sequences are MDHEN and SYDVKM. The CDR3 region has the DNA TGTGCCAGCAGTGGGACTTTAGCGGGAGGGACCCTATTCTACGAGCAGTACTTC. The encoded protein is CASSGTLAGGTLFYEQYF.

The V and J genes are TRBV7-2 and TRBJ1-5, with 7 bases aligning to TRBD1. CDR3 length: 14 residues. Germline CDR1 SGHTA, CDR2 FQGNSA. Losses at the gene ends were 5 bases for V and 2 bases for J; bases not matched to a gene: 3. As DNA, the CDR3 is TGTGCCAGCAGCCTCCAGGGGGGCAATCAGCCCCAGCATTTT. It codes for CASSLQGGNQPQHF.

Details on this clone: Relative to the germline gene, one junction end is altered; a read error may explain this. The V gene is TRBV9, the J gene TRBJ2-1; 7 nucleotides align to TRBD2. This CDR3 has 16 residues. Germline V gene lookup returns CDR1 SGDLS and CDR2 YYNGEE. Written as DNA, the CDR3 is TGTGCCAGCAACGTAGATTCGGGAGGCCCTTACAATGAGCAGTTCTTC. Translated: CASNVDSGGPYNEQFF.

The V call is TRBV2, the J call TRBJ1-1; TRBD1 might be the D (5 bases). This CDR3 comprises 13 residues. Germline-derived CDR1 and CDR2 are SNHLY and FYNNEI. Between the trimmed V and J ends, which lost 1 base and 4 bases, there was a span of 7 bases. CDR3 nucleotide sequence: TGTGCCAGCAGTGAAGGACAGCTCACTGAAGCTTTCTTT. It yields the protein CASSEGQLTEAFF.

This chain connects TRBV4-3 to TRBJ2-1, with a tentative D call TRBD2 (5 bases). Germline CDR1 and CDR2: LGHNA and YSLEER. Trimming cost V 0 bases and J 4 bases, with 10 bases left between them. The CDR3 has 15 residues. The CDR3 DNA sequence: TGCGCCAGCAGCCAAGATCGAACTAGATACAATGAGCAGTTCTTC. Its translation: CASSQDRTRYNEQFF.